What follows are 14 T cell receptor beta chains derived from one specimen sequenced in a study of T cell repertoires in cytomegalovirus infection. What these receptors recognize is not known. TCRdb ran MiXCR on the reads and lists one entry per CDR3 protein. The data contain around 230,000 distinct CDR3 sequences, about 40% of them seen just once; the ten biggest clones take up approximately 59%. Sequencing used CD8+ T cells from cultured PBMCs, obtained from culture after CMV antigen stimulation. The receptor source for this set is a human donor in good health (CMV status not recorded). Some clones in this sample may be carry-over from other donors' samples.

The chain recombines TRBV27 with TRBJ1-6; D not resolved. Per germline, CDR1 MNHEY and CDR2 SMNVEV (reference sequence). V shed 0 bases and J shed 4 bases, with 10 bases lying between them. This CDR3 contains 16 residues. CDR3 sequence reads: CASSLSPDNYNSPLHF. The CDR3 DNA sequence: TGTGCCAGCAGTTTATCGCCCGATAATTATAATTCACCCCTCCACTTT.

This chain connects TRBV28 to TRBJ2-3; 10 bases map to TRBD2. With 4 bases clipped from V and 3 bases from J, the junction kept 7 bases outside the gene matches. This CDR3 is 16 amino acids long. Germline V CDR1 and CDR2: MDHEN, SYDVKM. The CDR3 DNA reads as TGTGCCAGCAGTTCCTTAGCGGGAGGAGGAACAGATACGCAGTATTTT. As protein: CASSSLAGGGTDTQYF.

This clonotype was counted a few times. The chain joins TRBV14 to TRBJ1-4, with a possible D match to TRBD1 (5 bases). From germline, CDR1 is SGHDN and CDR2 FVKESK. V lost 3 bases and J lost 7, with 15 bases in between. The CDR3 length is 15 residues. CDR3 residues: CASSHGTFWPEKLFF. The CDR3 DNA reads TGTGCCAGCAGCCACGGGACTTTTTGGCCTGAAAAACTGTTTTTT.

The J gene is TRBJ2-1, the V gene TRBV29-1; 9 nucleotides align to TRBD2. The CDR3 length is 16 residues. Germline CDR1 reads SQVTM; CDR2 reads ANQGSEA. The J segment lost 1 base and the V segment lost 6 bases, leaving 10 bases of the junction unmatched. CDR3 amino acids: CSVGGGTSLSYNEQFF. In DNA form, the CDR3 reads TGCAGCGTGGGGGGCGGGACTAGCCTATCCTACAATGAGCAGTTCTTC.

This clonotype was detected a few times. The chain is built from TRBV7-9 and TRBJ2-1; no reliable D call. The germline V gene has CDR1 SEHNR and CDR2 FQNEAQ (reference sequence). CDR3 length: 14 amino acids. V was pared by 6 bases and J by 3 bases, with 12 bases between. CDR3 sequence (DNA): TGTGCCAGCAGGACTGACTCGGGCTACAATGAGCAGTTCTTC. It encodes CASRTDSGYNEQFF.

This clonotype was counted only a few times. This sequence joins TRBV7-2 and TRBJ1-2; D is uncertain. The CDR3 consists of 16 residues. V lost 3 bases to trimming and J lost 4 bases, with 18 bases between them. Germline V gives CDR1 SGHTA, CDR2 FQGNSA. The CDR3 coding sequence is TGTGCCAGCAGCTTGGGTGGCGGCACCCCAATCTATGGCTACACCTTC. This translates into CASSLGGGTPIYGYTF.

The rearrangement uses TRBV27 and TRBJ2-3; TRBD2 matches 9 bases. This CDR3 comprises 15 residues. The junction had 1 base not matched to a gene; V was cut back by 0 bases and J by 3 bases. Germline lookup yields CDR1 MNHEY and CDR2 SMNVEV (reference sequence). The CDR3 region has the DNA TGTGCCAGCAGTTTATCGCGGGAGGGGACAGATACGCAGTATTTT. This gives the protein CASSLSREGTDTQYF.

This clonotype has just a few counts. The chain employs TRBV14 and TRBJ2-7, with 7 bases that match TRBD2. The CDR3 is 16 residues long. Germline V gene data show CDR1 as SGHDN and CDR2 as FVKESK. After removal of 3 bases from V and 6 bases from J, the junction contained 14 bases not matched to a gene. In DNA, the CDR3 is TGTGCCAGCAGCCACCGGGACTATGAGGGGCCTCTCGAGCAGTACTTC. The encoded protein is CASSHRDYEGPLEQYF.

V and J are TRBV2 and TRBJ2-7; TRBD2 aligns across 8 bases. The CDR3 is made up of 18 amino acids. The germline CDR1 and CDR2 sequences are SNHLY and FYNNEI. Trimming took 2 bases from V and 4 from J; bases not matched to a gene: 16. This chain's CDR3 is CASSELSPRSGKLYEQYF. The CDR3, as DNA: TGTGCCAGCAGTGAATTATCCCCGCGTAGCGGGAAGCTTTACGAGCAGTACTTC.

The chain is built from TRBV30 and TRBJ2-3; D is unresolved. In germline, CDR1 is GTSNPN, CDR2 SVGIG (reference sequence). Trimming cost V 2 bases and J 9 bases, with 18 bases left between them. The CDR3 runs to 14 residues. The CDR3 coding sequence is TGTGCCTGGAGTCCTTGGACGGTCGAGAGGACGCAGTATTTT. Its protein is CAWSPWTVERTQYF. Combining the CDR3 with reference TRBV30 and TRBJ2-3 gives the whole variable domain SQTIHQWPATLVQPVGSPLSLECTVEGTSNPNLYWYRQAAGRGLQLLFYSVGIGQISSEVPQNLSASRPQDRQFILSSKKLLLSDSGFYLCAWSPWTVERTQYFGPGTRLTVL.

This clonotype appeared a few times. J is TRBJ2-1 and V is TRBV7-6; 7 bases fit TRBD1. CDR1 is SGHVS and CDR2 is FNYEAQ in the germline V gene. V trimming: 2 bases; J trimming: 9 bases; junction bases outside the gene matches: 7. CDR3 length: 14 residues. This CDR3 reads CASSLTGVGSEQFF. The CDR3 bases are TGTGCCAGCAGCTTAACAGGGGTTGGTAGTGAGCAGTTCTTC.

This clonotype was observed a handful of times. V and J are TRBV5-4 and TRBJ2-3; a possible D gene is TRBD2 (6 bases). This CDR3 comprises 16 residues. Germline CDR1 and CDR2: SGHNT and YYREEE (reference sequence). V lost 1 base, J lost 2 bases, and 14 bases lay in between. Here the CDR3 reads CASSLRREKNTDTQYF. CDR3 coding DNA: TGTGCCAGCAGCTTGAGGAGGGAGAAGAACACAGATACGCAGTATTTT.

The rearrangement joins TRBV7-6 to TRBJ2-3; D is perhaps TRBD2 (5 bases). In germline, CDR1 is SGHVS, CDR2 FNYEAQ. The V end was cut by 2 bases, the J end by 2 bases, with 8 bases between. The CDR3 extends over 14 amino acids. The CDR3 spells CASSLTGITDTQYF. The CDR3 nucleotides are TGTGCCAGCAGCTTAACGGGGATCACAGATACGCAGTATTTT.

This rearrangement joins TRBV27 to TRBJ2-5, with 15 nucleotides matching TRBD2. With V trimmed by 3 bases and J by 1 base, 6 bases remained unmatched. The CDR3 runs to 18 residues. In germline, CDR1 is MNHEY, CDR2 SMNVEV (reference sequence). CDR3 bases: TGTGCCAGCAGTTTCTGGACTAGCGGGGGGGATGCCCAAGAGACCCAGTACTTC. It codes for CASSFWTSGGDAQETQYF.